Presented here are 11 T cell receptor beta chains from one specimen sequenced in a study of shared clonotypes between healthy human individuals. Profiled with immunoSEQ multiplex PCR; TCRdb holds only in-frame clones, not every one. The sample lists approximately 530,000 clones, approximately 95% occurring once. The sample consisted of naive CD4+ T cells sorted from blood. Documented subset: CD45RA+ positively selected. These receptor sequences come from a woman aged 25 to 45 in good health.

Remarks on this clone: This specimen includes other DNA sequences encoding the same CDR3. The V call is TRBV28, the J call TRBJ2-7; tentatively, D is TRBD1 (5 bases). Germline-derived CDR1 and CDR2 are MDHEN and SYDVKM. Trimming removed 4 bases from V and 4 bases from J, with 8 bases in between. This CDR3 region has 12 residues. The CDR3 region is CASSSAGYEQYF. The CDR3 DNA reads TGTGCCAGCAGTTCAGCAGGGTACGAGCAGTACTTC.

The chain combines TRBV27 with TRBJ1-5; D uncertain. CDR1 is MNHEY and CDR2 is SMNVEV in the germline V gene (reference sequence). V dropped 5 bases and J dropped 13 bases, with 18 bases sitting between them. The CDR3 is made up of 13 amino acids. CDR3 in DNA: TGTGCCAGCAGTCTGGACCGACGGGCGGTGCAGCATTTT. Amino acids: CASSLDRRAVQHF.

This clone was seen a single time. This chain uses TRBV7-6 with TRBJ2-1, with a possible D match to TRBD1 (5 bases). V gave up 1 base and J gave up 7 bases, with 14 bases separating them. Germline CDR1 SGHVS, CDR2 FNYEAQ. The CDR3 consists of 15 residues. The CDR3 region has the DNA TGTGCCAGCAGCTTAGGGACCTTGACAGCGAATGAGCAGTTCTTC. This translates into CASSLGTLTANEQFF.

The chain couples TRBV5-6 to TRBJ2-7; D is uncertain. V was clipped by 6 bases and J by 2 bases, with 9 bases between them. CDR1 SGHDT and CDR2 YYEEEE come from the germline V gene. The CDR3 is made up of 12 amino acids. In nucleotides, the CDR3 is TGTGCCAGCACCCGCGGCGCCTACGAGCAGTACTTC. The encoded protein is CASTRGAYEQYF.

This sequence joins TRBV4-1 and TRBJ2-1; 8 nucleotides line up with TRBD2. CDR1 and CDR2 (germline): MGHRA, YSYEKL. The CDR3 spans 14 residues. The V gene end was trimmed by 3 bases and the J gene end by 12 bases; junction bases not matched to a gene: 10. In nucleotides, the CDR3 is TGCGCCAGCAGCCACCCCCCGGGAGGGACCGCGCAGTTCTTC. Translation gives CASSHPPGGTAQFF.

The chain couples TRBV5-8 to TRBJ2-5; D is unresolved. The germline gives CDR1 SGHTS, CDR2 YDEGEE. Trimming took 4 bases from V and 1 from J, leaving 8 bases between them. CDR3 length equals 13 residues. The CDR3 loop is CASSPTFQETQYF. CDR3 bases: TGTGCCAGCAGCCCAACATTCCAAGAGACCCAGTACTTC.

The chain is built from TRBV9 and TRBJ2-2, with TRBD2 matching over 8 bases. V dropped 4 bases and J dropped 0; count of bases not matched to a gene: 5. The CDR3 length is 16 residues. CDR1 is SGDLS and CDR2 is YYNGEE in the germline V gene. The CDR3 loop reads CASSTLLAANTGELFF. The CDR3 DNA reads TGTGCCAGCAGCACGTTACTAGCGGCGAACACCGGGGAGCTGTTTTTT.

The V call is TRBV5-6, the J call TRBJ2-7, with D uncertain. In germline, CDR1 is SGHDT, CDR2 YYEEEE. V was shortened by 2 bases and J by 5 bases, with 20 bases between the two germline ends. The CDR3 length is 16 residues. This CDR3 is CASSFLGPIFPDEQYF. Here the CDR3 DNA reads TGTGCCAGCAGCTTCTTGGGCCCTATCTTTCCCGACGAGCAGTACTTC.

Written as DNA, the CDR3 is TGTGCCAGCAGTACCCCGCCGGAGACCCAGTACTTC. Its translation is CASSTPPETQYF. V and J are TRBV6-6 and TRBJ2-5; the D is unclear. CDR3 size: 12 residues. From germline, CDR1 is MNHNY and CDR2 SVGAGI (reference sequence). V shed 5 bases and J shed 5 bases, with 9 bases lying between them.

The genes are TRBV28 and TRBJ2-7, with TRBD2 identical over 14 bases. The CDR3 totals 18 residues. After removal of 5 bases from V and 0 bases from J, the junction contained 9 bases not matched to a gene. The germline V gene encodes CDR1 MDHEN and CDR2 SYDVKM. CDR3 coding DNA: TGTGCCAGCAGTCCCACGACTAGCGGGAGGGCCAGCTCCTACGAGCAGTACTTC. This gives the protein CASSPTTSGRASSYEQYF.

The V call is TRBV19, the J call TRBJ2-1, with 7 nucleotides matching TRBD2. This CDR3 has 16 residues. Germline CDR1 reads LNHDA; CDR2 reads SQIVND (reference sequence). V was clipped by 3 bases and J by 5 bases; unmatched bases: 10. The CDR3 bases are TGTGCCAGTAGTATCCGTGCGGGAGCTAGAAACAATGAGCAGTTCTTC. Protein: CASSIRAGARNNEQFF.